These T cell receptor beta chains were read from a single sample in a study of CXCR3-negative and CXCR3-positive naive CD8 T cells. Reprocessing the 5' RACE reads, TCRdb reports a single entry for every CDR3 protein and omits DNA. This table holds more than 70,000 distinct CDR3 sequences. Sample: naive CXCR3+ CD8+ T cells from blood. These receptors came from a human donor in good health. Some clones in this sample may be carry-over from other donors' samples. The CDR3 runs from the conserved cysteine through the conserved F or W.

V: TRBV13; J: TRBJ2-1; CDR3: CASSSMGPSLLYNEQFF
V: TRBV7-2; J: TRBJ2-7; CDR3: CASSYTRKAVSYEQYF
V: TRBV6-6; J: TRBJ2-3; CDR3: CASSLVRDTQYF
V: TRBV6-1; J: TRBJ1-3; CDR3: CANQADGASGNTIYF
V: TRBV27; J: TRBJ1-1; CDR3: CASRQGAGTEAFF
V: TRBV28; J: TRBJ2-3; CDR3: CACSLANTDTQYF
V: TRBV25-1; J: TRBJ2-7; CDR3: CASSGATSGAHYEQYF
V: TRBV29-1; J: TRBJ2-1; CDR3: CSVEASSSYNEQFF
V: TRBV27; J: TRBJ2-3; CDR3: CASSLVSRGRDSDTQYF
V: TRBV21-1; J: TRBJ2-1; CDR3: CARRVGAPHANEQFF
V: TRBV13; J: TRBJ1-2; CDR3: CASRTAYGYTF